These 10 T cell receptor beta chains originate from one sample sequenced in a study of T-cell memory formation after mild COVID-19. TCRdb re-derived calls from the 5' RACE reads in MiXCR, one entry per CDR3 protein. The table includes hundreds of thousands of distinct CDR3 sequences, around 28% detected once. Sequencing was carried out using PBMCs or a T cell subset sorted from them (not recorded which). The source is an adult woman who had mild COVID-19 (a few samples of this study predate the infection). Cell type and time point are not known.

V gene TRBV9 combines with J gene TRBJ2-1; unclear D gene. The germline V gene encodes CDR1 SGDLS and CDR2 YYNGEE. The CDR3 consists of 12 residues. Trimming shortened V by 0 bases and J by 10 bases, and 8 bases separated the two germline ends. CDR3 in amino acids: CASSVDPREQFF. The CDR3 nucleotides read TGTGCCAGCAGCGTAGACCCCCGGGAGCAGTTCTTC.

This clonotype was detected a few times. The V gene is TRBV20-1, the J gene TRBJ2-1; 7 nucleotides match TRBD2. Losses at the gene ends were 5 bases for V and 0 bases for J; bases not matched to a gene: 7. Germline V gives CDR1 DFQATT, CDR2 SNEGSKA (reference sequence). The CDR3 totals 15 residues. The CDR3 reads CSAPSGGSSYNEQFF. The DNA for the CDR3 is TGCAGTGCTCCATCGGGAGGCAGCTCCTACAATGAGCAGTTCTTC.

This chain uses TRBV6-6 with TRBJ2-7; 7 bases are shared with TRBD1. V was clipped by 7 bases and J by 5 bases; unmatched bases: 14. The CDR3 covers 15 residues. Germline loops: CDR1 MNHNY, CDR2 SVGAGI (reference sequence). The CDR3 sequence is CASIPGQRAWDEQYF. The CDR3 nucleotides are TGTGCCAGCATCCCGGGACAGAGGGCTTGGGACGAGCAGTACTTC.

The V gene is TRBV5-1, the J gene TRBJ2-7, with 10 bases matching TRBD2. Germline assignment: CDR1 SGHRS and CDR2 YFSETQ. V lost 0 bases and J lost 0; bases outside the gene matches: 3. The length of the CDR3 is 16 residues. Here the CDR3 DNA reads TGCGCCAGCAGCTTGGAGCTAGCGGGAGTCTCCTACGAGCAGTACTTC. It encodes CASSLELAGVSYEQYF.

This clonotype has only a few counts. This chain uses TRBV7-8 with TRBJ2-3; TRBD2 might be the D (7 bases). V dropped 6 bases and J dropped 0 bases, with 16 bases sitting between them. Per germline, CDR1 SGHVS and CDR2 FQNEAQ. The CDR3 is 16 residues long. The CDR3 protein is CASRSIGGTSTDTQYF. CDR3 DNA: TGTGCCAGCAGATCCATCGGGGGGACAAGCACAGATACGCAGTATTTT.

This clonotype was counted a single time. This rearrangement joins TRBV24-1 to TRBJ1-1; no clear D gene. Germline assignment: CDR1 KGHDR and CDR2 SFDVKD. With 6 bases removed from V and 3 bases from J, the gap between germline ends came to 10 bases. The length of the CDR3 is 13 residues. This chain's CDR3 is CATSLGKDTEAFF. CDR3 DNA: TGTGCCACCAGTCTGGGGAAGGACACTGAAGCTTTCTTT.

This clonotype was seen at least ten times. V gene TRBV20-1 combines with J gene TRBJ2-3; D unresolved. Germline CDR1 is DFQATT and CDR2 is SNEGSKA (reference sequence). CDR3 length: 10 amino acids. V was shortened by 4 bases and J by 3 bases, with 2 bases between the two germline ends. The CDR3 here is CSAITDTQYF. In DNA form, the CDR3 reads TGCAGTGCTATAACAGATACGCAGTATTTT.

This sequence joins TRBV12-3 or TRBV12-4 and TRBJ1-1, with 10 bases matching TRBD1. Losses at the gene ends were 5 bases for V and 8 bases for J; bases not matched to a gene: 14. This CDR3 has 16 residues. In DNA form, the CDR3 reads TGTGCCAGCAGTCCTCACGACAGGGGGCGCGGAGAGGAAGCTTTCTTT. It yields the protein CASSPHDRGRGEEAFF.

This clonotype has more than one count but fewer than ten. V and J are TRBV6-2 or TRBV6-3 and TRBJ2-3, with 12 bases identical to TRBD2. This CDR3 region has 18 residues. V was pared by 2 bases and J by 6 bases, with 12 bases of the junction left unmatched. Germline assignment: CDR1 MNHEY and CDR2 SVGEGT. The chain's CDR3 is CASSYPPSGGAVGDTQYF. The CDR3 nucleotides read TGTGCCAGCAGTTACCCCCCTAGCGGGGGGGCGGTGGGGGATACGCAGTATTTT.

V is TRBV29-1 and J is TRBJ2-7; 7 bases fit TRBD1. In germline, CDR1 is SQVTM, CDR2 ANQGSEA. This CDR3 contains 14 residues. After removal of 7 bases from V and 1 base from J, the junction contained 10 bases not matched to a gene. The CDR3 reads CSARPGQTSYEQYF. CDR3 DNA sequence: TGCAGCGCTCGTCCGGGACAGACGTCCTACGAGCAGTACTTC.